This TCR beta chain was found in a study of CD8 T cells in Susac syndrome (dated by TCRdb to about 2019). Context from the whole study: Of the Susac syndrome patients who were sequenced, under 10 were in clinical remission while six had clinically active disease. At blood withdrawal, Susac syndrome patients were either therapy-naive, taking corticosteroids (in some cases with IVIg as well), or taking IVIg alone. Repertoire sequencing was used to test whether CD8+ T cell activation and differentiation in Susac syndrome was antigen driven.

The germline V gene encodes CDR1 SGDLS and CDR2 YYNGEE. The CDR3 runs 14 amino acids, cysteine and phenylalanine included. The kept DNA is CDR3 alone, 42 bases in frame from the first base. V and J are truncated by 4 bases and 2 bases respectively, leaving an intervening sequence of 13 bases. RNA was extracted using the RNeasy kit, and about 0.45 to 1 ug of the RNA was reverse transcribed with random hexamers. The immunoSEQ multiplex PCR assay, which covers 54 Vbeta and 13 Jbeta segments, was used to amplify TCR beta CDR3 regions. To correct PCR amplification bias, a synthetic template baseline was used for both primer optimization and computational correction. Turning to the authors' computational methods: Reads were assigned to V, D and J genes according to IMGT and analyzed in immunoSEQ Analyzer, with only productive sequences retained. Clonality was computed as one minus Shannon entropy normalized by log2 of the number of productive unique sequences. For each patient and control, public and private clones were evaluated among the 100 most prevalent clones. Susac-specific clones were defined as absent from healthy and MS cohorts, approximately 1,000 published viral clones and other ImmuneACCESS disease sequences. TCRdb reanalyzed the raw reads on its own, using fastp at Q25 for trimming and MiXCR for clone calling, and kept in-frame beta chains. CDR3 protein duplicates are merged, each entry listing the most common genes and DNA. These V and J calls rely on TCRdb rather than the paper's analysis. This sample comprises 150,000 to 200,000 distinct CDR3 sequences, almost 96% of them detected only once. Of the sample, 0.075% to 0.1% falls within the top ten clones.

Remarks on this clonotype: Its antigen is not yet known. Per-nucleotide qualities are absent, and no much larger clonotype sits a single base away.

Points the paper makes about the study in general: The number of individuals in the TCR sequencing and HLA analysis was recognized as being relatively small. The CD4+ T cell repertoire of patients with Susac syndrome showed no detectable clonal expansion.

Peripheral blood CD8+ and CD4+ T cells from healthy donors, Susac syndrome patients and multiple sclerosis patients were profiled using high-throughput TCR beta sequencing. The Susac syndrome patients fulfilled recently defined diagnostic criteria for definite or probable disease. Bulk CD8+ and CD4+ T cells were purified by magnetic negative isolation, whereas CD8+ TEMRA cells were enriched by FACS. Blood was collected in EDTA tubes and processed within 24 hours, with PBMCs isolated through density gradient centrifugation. PBMCs intended for TCR sequencing were cryopreserved in liquid nitrogen and thawed later in a water bath at 37 degrees C. The sorted or isolated CD4+, CD8+ and CD8+ TEMRA cells had a purity of 90% or higher.

Sequences were obtained from CD4+ T cells from PBMCs. The sequence derives from a human donor with Susac syndrome. The sequence links TRBV9 to TRBJ2-7, with a tentative D gene TRBD2 over 6 matching bases. The DNA is TGTGCCAGCAGCCCCGTAGCGGCCGCCTACGAGCAGTACTTC. Its protein reads: CASSPVAAAYEQYF.